This T cell receptor beta chain was sequenced in a study of Graves' ophthalmopathy and Graves' hyperthyroidism. TCR beta CDR3 regions were amplified from RNA transcripts. The library came from an HTBI-primed first-round RT-PCR and a second-round multiplex PCR. TCRdb independently ran MiXCR on the multiplex PCR reads; one entry per CDR3 protein. The sample comprises almost 400,000 distinct CDR3 sequences, about 16% of which are singletons, and around 1.4% rests with the top ten. This clonotype was seen at least ten times. The sequencing input was peripheral blood. This TCR was recovered from a woman aged 18 to 35 with Graves' ophthalmopathy.

CDR3 protein: CASSQERGGELFF. Written as DNA, the CDR3 is TGCGCCAGCAGCCAAGAACGCGGCGGGGAGCTGTTTTTT. The V call is TRBV4-3, the J call TRBJ2-2, with D unclear. CDR1 is LGHNA and CDR2 is YSLEER in the germline V gene. This CDR3 has 13 amino acids. Deletions cut 0 bases from V and 7 bases from J, with 6 bases between.